This TCR beta chain originates from a study of radiotherapy plus CTLA-4 blockade in lung cancer. CDR1 and CDR2 (germline): PRHDT, FYEKMQ (reference sequence). This CDR3 spans 16 amino acids. With 4 bases removed from V and 0 bases from J, the gap between germline ends came to 16 bases. The method was immunoSEQ multiplex PCR; TCRdb's version includes in-frame clones alone and lacks a portion of them. The table shows about 120,000 clones, with approximately 90% occurring only once. V gene TRBV13 combines with J gene TRBJ2-7; D assignment may be TRBD1 or TRBD2 (5 bases each). The starting material was peripheral blood, obtained from a patient treated with radiotherapy plus ipilimumab. The source of this sequence is a human donor with non-small cell lung cancer that progressed on radiotherapy plus ipilimumab. The CDR3 DNA reads as TGTGCCAGCAGCTCCCGGGACCTCCGTGGCTCCTACGAGCAGTACTTC. Protein product: CASSSRDLRGSYEQYF. Looking up the rest from reference TRBV13 and TRBJ2-7 gives the full variable domain: AAGVIQSPRHLIKEKRETATLKCYPIPRHDTVYWYQQGPGQDPQFLISFYEKMQSDKGSIPDRFSAQQFSDYHSELNMSSLELGDSALYFCASSSRDLRGSYEQYFGPGTRLTVT.